This T cell receptor (beta chain) emerged from a study of STAT5B mutations in CD4+ large granular lymphocyte leukemia. Study conclusions and caveats: TRBV06-family usage was enriched in top patient clones (8/27) versus controls (2/35). CD4-sorted patient repertoires seemed more clonal than healthy CD4+ repertoires.

For this clone: The antigen is not known.

The CDR3 runs 10 residues. The ends were cut back, 7 bases at V and 3 bases at J, with 5 bases in the middle. Germline lookup yields CDR1 SQVTM and CDR2 ANQGSEA. Some clones are missing from TCRdb's copy, which holds only in-frame ones; the method was immunoSEQ multiplex PCR. The sample carries about 38,000 clones, approximately 85% recorded once. This sequence joins TRBV29-1 and TRBJ2-3; D gene ambiguous. The sequence derives from a human donor in good health. Input material: CD4+ T cells from blood buffy coats. CDR3 sequence (DNA): TGCAGCGCAAGGACAGATACGCAGTATTTT. Translating it yields CSARTDTQYF.